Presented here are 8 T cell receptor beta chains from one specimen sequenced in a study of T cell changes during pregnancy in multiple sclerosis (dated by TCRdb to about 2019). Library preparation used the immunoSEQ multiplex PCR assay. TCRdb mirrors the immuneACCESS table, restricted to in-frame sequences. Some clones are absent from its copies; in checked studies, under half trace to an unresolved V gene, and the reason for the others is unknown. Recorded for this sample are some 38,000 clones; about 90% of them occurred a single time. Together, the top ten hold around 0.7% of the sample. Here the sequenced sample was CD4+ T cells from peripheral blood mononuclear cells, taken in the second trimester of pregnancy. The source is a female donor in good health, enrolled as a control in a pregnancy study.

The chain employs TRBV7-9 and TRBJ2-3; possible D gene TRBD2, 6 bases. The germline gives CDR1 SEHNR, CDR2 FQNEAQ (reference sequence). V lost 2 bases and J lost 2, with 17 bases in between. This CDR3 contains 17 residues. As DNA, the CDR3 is TGTGCCAGCAGCTTAATGCGGGGCGGAGAGGTCACAGATACGCAGTATTTT. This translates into CASSLMRGGEVTDTQYF.

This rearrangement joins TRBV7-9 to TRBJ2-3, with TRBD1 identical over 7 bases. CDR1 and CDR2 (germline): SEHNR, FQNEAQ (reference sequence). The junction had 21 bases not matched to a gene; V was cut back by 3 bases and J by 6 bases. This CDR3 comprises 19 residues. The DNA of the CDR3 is TGTGCCAGCAGCTTTATAAGGGGGCAGGACCGCACGTCACAGGATACGCAGTATTTT. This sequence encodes CASSFIRGQDRTSQDTQYF.

The CDR3 nucleotides are TGTGCCAGCAGCCCCCCCCGGGACAGGGGGAAACTGTTTTTT. Protein: CASSPPRDRGKLFF. The chain combines TRBV28 with TRBJ1-4; 11 nucleotides align to TRBD1. Germline V gene lookup returns CDR1 MDHEN and CDR2 SYDVKM. CDR3 length: 14 amino acids. The V segment lost 6 bases and the J segment 11 bases; nucleotides outside the gene matches: 8.

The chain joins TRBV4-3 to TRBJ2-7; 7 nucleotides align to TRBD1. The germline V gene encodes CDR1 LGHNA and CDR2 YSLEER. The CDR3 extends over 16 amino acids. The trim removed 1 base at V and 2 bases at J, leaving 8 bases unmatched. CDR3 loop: CASSQGAGTATYEQYF. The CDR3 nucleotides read TGCGCCAGCAGCCAAGGGGCAGGGACAGCAACCTACGAGCAGTACTTC.

The DNA of the CDR3 is TGTGCCAGCAGCTTAGGGGGGGGGCCCGCCGATGAGCAGTTCTTC. Translated, it gives CASSLGGGPADEQFF. The chain couples TRBV7-2 to TRBJ2-1; TRBD2 is a possible D gene (7 bases). Between the trimmed V and J ends, which lost 1 base and 8 bases, there was a span of 15 bases. CDR3 size: 15 residues. Germline CDR1 is SGHTA and CDR2 is FQGNSA.

DNA for the CDR3: TGTGCCAGCAGCCCTCGACAGGGCTATGGCTACACCTTC. Its protein product is CASSPRQGYGYTF. V gene TRBV5-6 combines with J gene TRBJ1-2, with 7 bases fitting TRBD1. The CDR3 spans 13 residues. Germline lookup yields CDR1 SGHDT and CDR2 YYEEEE. V was clipped by 4 bases and J by 4 bases; unmatched bases: 4.

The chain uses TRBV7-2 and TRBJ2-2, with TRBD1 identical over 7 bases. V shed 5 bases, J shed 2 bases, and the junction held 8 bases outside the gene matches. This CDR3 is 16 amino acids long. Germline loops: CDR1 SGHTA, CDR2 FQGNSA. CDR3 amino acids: CASSKDRVLNTGELFF. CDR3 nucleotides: TGTGCCAGCAGCAAAGACAGGGTTCTAAACACCGGGGAGCTGTTTTTT.

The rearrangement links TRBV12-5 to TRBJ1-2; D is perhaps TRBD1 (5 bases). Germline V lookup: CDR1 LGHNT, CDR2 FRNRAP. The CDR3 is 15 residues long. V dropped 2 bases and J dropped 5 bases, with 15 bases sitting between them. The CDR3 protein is CASGLLGDPAYGYTF. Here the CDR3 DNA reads TGTGCTAGTGGTTTGTTAGGGGATCCCGCATATGGCTACACCTTC.